This T cell receptor beta chain stems from a study of blood T cell repertoires in COVID-19 (TCRdb year 2020). General notes on the study: The collaborator samples originated in the United States, Italy and Spain and spanned the acute and convalescent phases of COVID-19. The repertoires were released in a freely available public database intended as a resource for research on the immune response to SARS-CoV-2. Where available, HLA class I and class II types were obtained from metadata supplied by the sample provider rather than from assay-based typing. The samples were drawn from two sources: the first 160 participants of the ongoing ImmuneRACE study, and 1,000 to 1,500 subjects contributed by 6 global collaborators. The material from the prospective study consisted of cDNA or gDNA derived from T cells, B-cell-depleted T cells, or PBMCs. A de-identified subject ID, COVID-19 status, age in years and sex were almost always included in the sample metadata. The dataset comprised deeply sampled blood TCRbeta repertoires from subjects exposed to, actively infected with, or recovered from COVID-19.

TCRbeta CDR3 regions were amplified from genomic DNA by means of the immunoSEQ Assay, a bias-controlled multiplex PCR. The source study handled its data this way. The number of nucleated cells in each sample was estimated by amplification of reference gene primers within the assay. To quantify the absolute abundance of each unique TCRbeta CDR3 rearrangement, sequence reads were collapsed and filtered. Productive Simpson clonality was computed per sample as the square root of Simpson's diversity index over productive rearrangements. The immuneACCESS repertoire file appears here via TCRdb, limited to in-frame rearrangements. These files lack a portion of the clones; in checked studies, under half of the deficit traces to unresolved V genes, and the cause of the others is not known. The V and J calls and the clone size are those of that table, but D and trimming were determined from the DNA. Counted in this sample were tens of thousands of clones; 82% of them appeared once. The ten largest account for 10% to 15% of the sample.

Results and caveats for the whole study, not just this receptor: The amount of clinical and demographic metadata varied by source and participant and was provided uncurated.

The V end loses 5 bases and the J end loses 6 bases, and a stretch of 9 bases separates them. From its cysteine to its phenylalanine, the CDR3 spans 12 amino acids. The kept DNA is CDR3 alone, 36 bases in frame from the first base. With respect to this clone: Its recognized antigen is unknown. Base quality data are lacking; no much larger clone is found one base away.

Each collaborating institution followed its own protocols to collect whole blood in K2EDTA tubes. For TCRbeta analysis, collaborators shipped samples as frozen whole blood, isolated PBMCs, or DNA extracted from either of those sample types. The TCR sequence derives from a human donor in a cohort sampled during active COVID-19. The V gene is TRBV12-3 or TRBV12-4 and the J gene is TRBJ2-3, with the D segment identity uncertain. The source material was peripheral blood. In nucleotides, the sequence is TGTGCCAGCAGTCCCGTCCCGGATACGCAGTATTTT. The translation is CASSPVPDTQYF.